This T cell receptor (beta chain) was profiled in a study of T cell responses to AZD1222 COVID-19 vaccine. Findings of the study overall: None of the repertoires were sampled until the peak T cell response had passed.

Repertoires were generated with immunoSEQ multiplex PCR, while TCRdb's copy carries only in-frame clones and drops some. The sample lists around 160,000 clones; about 93% were seen once. About this clone: No antigen is known for it.

Sample: peripheral blood, taken on day 0 of AZD1222 vaccination. The source is an adult in good health.

The CDR3 reads CASGGDSKEKLFF. The CDR3 DNA is TGTGCCAGCGGGGGGGACAGTAAGGAAAAACTGTTTTTT. The chain recombines TRBV2 with TRBJ1-4, with 7 bases that match TRBD1. Trimming at V came to 8 bases and at J to 8 bases, leaving 8 bases not matched to a gene. The CDR3 consists of 13 residues. CDR1 is SNHLY and CDR2 is FYNNEI in the germline V gene.